This T cell receptor beta chain is drawn from a study of PD-L1 blockade in urothelial cancer. Sequenced by immunoSEQ multiplex PCR; TCRdb stores in-frame clones only, minus some. This sample has 98,000 or so clones, with nearly 90% found just once. The CDR3 consists of 11 residues. Germline CDR1 reads DFQATT; CDR2 reads SNEGSKA (reference sequence). V was pared by 6 bases and J by 5 bases, with 10 bases between. Time point described: pretreatment peripheral blood. This receptor was taken from a man in his 60s with urothelial cancer. V is TRBV20-1 and J is TRBJ1-1, with D possibly TRBD1 on 5 matching bases. The sample consisted of PBMCs, taken around atezolizumab (anti-PD-L1) treatment. As DNA, the CDR3 is TGCAGTGCCGCGACAGATACTGAAGCTTTCTTT. Its protein product is CSAATDTEAFF.